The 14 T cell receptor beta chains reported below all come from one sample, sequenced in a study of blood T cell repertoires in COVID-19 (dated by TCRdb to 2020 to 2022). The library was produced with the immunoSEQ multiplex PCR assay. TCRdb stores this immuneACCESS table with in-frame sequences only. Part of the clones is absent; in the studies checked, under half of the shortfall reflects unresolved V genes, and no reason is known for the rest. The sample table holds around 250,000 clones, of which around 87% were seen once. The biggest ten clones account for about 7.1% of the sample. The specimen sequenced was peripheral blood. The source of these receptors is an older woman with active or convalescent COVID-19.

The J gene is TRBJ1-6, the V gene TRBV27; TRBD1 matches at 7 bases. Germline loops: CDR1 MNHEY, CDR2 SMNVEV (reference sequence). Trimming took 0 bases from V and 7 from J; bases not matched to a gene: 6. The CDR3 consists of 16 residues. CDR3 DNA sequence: TGTGCCAGCAGTTTATCGTACAGGGGAGGCAATTCACCCCTCCACTTT. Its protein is CASSLSYRGGNSPLHF.

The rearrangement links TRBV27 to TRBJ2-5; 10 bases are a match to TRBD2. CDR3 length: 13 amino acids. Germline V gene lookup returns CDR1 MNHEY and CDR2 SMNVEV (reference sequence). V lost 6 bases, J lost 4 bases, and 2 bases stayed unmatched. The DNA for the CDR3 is TGTGCCAGCAGAGCGGGGGGGCGAGAGACCCAGTACTTC. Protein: CASRAGGRETQYF.

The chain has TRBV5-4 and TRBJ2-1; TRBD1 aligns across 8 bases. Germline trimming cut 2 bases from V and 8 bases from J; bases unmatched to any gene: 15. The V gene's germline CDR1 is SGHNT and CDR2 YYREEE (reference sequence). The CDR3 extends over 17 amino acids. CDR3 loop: CASSFPGGQVSFDEQFF. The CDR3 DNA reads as TGTGCCAGCAGCTTCCCCGGGGGACAGGTTTCCTTCGATGAGCAGTTCTTC.

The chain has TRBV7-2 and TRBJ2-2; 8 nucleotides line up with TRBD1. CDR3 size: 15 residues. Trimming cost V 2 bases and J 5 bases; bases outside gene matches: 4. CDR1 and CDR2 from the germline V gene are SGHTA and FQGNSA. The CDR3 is CASSLTGGLTGELFF. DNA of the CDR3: TGTGCCAGCAGCTTAACAGGGGGACTTACCGGGGAGCTGTTTTTT.

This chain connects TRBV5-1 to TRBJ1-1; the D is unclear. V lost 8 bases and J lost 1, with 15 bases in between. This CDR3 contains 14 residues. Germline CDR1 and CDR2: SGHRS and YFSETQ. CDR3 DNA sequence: TGCGCCAGTTGGAGAGGAGACCAGAACACTGAAGCTTTCTTT. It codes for CASWRGDQNTEAFF. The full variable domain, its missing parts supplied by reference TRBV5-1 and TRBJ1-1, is KAGVTQTPRYLIKTRGQQVTLSCSPISGHRSVSWYQQTPGQGLQFLFEYFSETQRNKGNFPGRFSGRQFSNSRSEMNVSTLELGDSALYLCASWRGDQNTEAFFGQGTRLTVV.

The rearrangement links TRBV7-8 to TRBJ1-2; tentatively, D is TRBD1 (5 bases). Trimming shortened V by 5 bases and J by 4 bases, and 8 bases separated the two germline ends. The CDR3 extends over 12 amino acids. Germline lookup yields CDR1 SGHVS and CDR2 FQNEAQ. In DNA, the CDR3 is TGTGCCAGCAGCCCCGACAGCTATGGCTACACCTTC. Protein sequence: CASSPDSYGYTF.

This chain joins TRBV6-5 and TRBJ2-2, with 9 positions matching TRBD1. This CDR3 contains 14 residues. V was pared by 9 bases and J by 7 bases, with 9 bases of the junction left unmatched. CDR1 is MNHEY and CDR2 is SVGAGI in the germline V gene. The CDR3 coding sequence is TGTGCCAGACCGGGACAGGGATTGGACGGGGAGCTGTTTTTT. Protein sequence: CARPGQGLDGELFF.

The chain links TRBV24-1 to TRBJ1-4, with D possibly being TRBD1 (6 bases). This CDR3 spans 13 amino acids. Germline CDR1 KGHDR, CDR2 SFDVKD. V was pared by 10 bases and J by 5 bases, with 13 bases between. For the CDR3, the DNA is TGTGCCACAGGTGGACAGCTAAATGAAAAACTGTTTTTT. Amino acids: CATGGQLNEKLFF.

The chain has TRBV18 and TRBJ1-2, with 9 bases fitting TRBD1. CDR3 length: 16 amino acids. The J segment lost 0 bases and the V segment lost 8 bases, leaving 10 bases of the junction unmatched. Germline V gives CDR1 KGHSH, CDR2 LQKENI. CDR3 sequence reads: CASTSRDRASNYGYTF. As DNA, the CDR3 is TGTGCCAGCACGTCCCGGGACAGGGCCTCTAACTATGGCTACACCTTC.

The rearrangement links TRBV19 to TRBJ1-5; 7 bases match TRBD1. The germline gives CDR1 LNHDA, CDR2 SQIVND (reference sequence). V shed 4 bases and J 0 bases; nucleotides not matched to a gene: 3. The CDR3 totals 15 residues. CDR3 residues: CASSRDRLSNQPQHF. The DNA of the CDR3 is TGTGCCAGTAGTAGGGACAGACTTAGCAATCAGCCCCAGCATTTT.

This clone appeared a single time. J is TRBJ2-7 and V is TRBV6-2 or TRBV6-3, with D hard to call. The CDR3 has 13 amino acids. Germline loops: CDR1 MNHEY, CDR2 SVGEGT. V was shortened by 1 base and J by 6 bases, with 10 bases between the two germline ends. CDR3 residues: CASSYYPVGEQYF. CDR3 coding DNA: TGTGCCAGCAGTTACTATCCGGTCGGCGAGCAGTACTTC.

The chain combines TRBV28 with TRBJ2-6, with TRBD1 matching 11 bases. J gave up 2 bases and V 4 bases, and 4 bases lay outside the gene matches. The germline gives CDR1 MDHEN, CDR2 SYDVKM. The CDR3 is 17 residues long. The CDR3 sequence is CASSSGQGVAGANVLTF. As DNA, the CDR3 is TGTGCCAGCAGTTCGGGACAGGGGGTAGCTGGGGCCAACGTCCTGACTTTC.

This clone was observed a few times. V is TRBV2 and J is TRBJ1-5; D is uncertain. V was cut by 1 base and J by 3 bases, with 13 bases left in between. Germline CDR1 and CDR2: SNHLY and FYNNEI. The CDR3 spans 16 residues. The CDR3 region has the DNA TGTGCCAGCAGTGAAGGCAGGTCCCGCTACAATCAGCCCCAGCATTTT. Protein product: CASSEGRSRYNQPQHF.

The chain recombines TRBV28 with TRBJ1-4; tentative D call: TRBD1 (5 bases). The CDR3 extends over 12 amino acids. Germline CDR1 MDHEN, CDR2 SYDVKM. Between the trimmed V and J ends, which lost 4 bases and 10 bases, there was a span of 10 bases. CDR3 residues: CASSSGGGKLFF. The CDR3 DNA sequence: TGTGCCAGCAGTTCGGGGGGTGGAAAACTGTTTTTT.